This T cell receptor (beta chain) was obtained from a study of blood T cell repertoires in COVID-19. Study-level information: COVID-19 samples collected from the United States, Italy and Spain covered acute and convalescent phases. Sources were T cells, B-cell-depleted T cells, or PBMCs; the material itself was cDNA or gDNA.

As processed by the authors: Estimation of nucleated cell counts was performed using reference gene primer amplification. Some clones are missing from TCRdb's copy, which holds only in-frame ones; the method was immunoSEQ multiplex PCR. The V and J calls and clone size are taken from that table; D and trimming were inferred from the DNA. The sample contains about 240,000 clones, 86% of which appear only once. The V and J ends lost 4 bases and 7 bases respectively, with 7 bases between them. The CDR3 has 11 residues. The germline CDR1 and CDR2 sequences are MDHEN and SYDVKM. Material: peripheral blood. The chain joins TRBV28 to TRBJ1-1; D uncertain. The origin of this receptor is an elderly man with acute or convalescent COVID-19. The CDR3 sequence: CASSSGFEAFF. Written as DNA, the CDR3 is TGTGCCAGCAGTTCGGGATTTGAAGCTTTCTTT.